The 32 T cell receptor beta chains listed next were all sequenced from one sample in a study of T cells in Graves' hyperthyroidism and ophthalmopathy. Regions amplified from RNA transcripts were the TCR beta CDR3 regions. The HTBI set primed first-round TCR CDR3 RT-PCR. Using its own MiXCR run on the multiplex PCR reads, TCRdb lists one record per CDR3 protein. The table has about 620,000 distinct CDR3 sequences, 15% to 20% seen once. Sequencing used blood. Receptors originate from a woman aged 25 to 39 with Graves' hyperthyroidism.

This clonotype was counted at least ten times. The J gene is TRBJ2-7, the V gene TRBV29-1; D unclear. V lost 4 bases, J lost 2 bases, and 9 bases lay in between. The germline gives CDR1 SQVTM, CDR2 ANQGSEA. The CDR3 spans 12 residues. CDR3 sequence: CSVAGRTYEQYF. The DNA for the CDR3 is TGCAGCGTTGCTGGCAGAACCTACGAGCAGTACTTC.

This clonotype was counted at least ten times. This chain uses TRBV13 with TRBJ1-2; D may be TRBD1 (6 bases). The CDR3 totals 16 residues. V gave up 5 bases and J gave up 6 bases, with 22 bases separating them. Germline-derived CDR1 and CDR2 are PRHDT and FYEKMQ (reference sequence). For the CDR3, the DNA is TGTGCCAGCAGCCTTAGATACCACAGGGACGCCCATGGCTACACCTTC. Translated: CASSLRYHRDAHGYTF. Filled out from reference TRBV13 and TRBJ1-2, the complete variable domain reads AAGVIQSPRHLIKEKRETATLKCYPIPRHDTVYWYQQGPGQDPQFLISFYEKMQSDKGSIPDRFSAQQFSDYHSELNMSSLELGDSALYFCASSLRYHRDAHGYTFGSGTRLTVV.

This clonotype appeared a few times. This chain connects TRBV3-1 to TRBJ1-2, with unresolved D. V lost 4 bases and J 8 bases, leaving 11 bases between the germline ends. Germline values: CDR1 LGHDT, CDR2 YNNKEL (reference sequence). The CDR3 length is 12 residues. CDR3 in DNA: TGTGCCAGCAGCCTAACCCTCGGCGGCTACACCTTC. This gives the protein CASSLTLGGYTF.

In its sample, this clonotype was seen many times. CDR3 bases: TGTGCCAGCAGTGGGGCGGCAGCCGGCTACACCTTC. It yields the protein CASSGAAAGYTF. The rearrangement uses TRBV2 and TRBJ1-2; D remains unclear. The V end lost 4 bases, the J end lost 8 bases, and 11 bases lay between the germline ends. The CDR3 totals 12 residues. Germline V gene lookup returns CDR1 SNHLY and CDR2 FYNNEI.

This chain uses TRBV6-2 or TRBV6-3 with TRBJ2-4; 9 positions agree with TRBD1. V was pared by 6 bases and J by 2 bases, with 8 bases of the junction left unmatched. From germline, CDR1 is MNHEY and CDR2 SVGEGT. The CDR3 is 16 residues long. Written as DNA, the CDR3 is TGTGCCAGCAGCCCGAGGGGGACAGGGACCAAAAACATTCAGTACTTC. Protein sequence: CASSPRGTGTKNIQYF.

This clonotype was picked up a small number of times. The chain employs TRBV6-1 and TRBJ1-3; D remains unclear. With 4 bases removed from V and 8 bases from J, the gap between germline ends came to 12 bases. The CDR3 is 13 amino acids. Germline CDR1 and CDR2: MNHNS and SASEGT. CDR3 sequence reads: CASSVLRVDTIYF. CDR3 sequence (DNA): TGTGCCAGCAGTGTTTTACGGGTGGACACCATATATTTT.

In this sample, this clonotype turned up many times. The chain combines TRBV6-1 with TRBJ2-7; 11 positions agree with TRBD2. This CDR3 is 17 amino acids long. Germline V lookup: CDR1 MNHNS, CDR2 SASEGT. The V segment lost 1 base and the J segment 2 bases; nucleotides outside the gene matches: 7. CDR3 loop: CASSEGSSGGPPYEQYF. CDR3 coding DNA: TGTGCCAGCAGTGAAGGTTCTAGCGGGGGGCCACCCTACGAGCAGTACTTC.

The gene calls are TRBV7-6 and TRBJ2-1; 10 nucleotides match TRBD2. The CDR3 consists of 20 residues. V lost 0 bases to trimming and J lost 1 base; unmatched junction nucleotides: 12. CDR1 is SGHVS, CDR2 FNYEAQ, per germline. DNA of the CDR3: TGTGCCAGCAGCTTAGCCGGGGGAGGAGCGGGAGGGCCATCCTACAATGAGCAGTTCTTC. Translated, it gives CASSLAGGGAGGPSYNEQFF. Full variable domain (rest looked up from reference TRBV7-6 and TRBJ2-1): GAGVSQSPRYKVTKRGQDVALRCDPISGHVSLYWYRQALGQGPEFLTYFNYEAQQDKSGLPNDRFSAERPEGSISTLTIQRTEQRDSAMYRCASSLAGGGAGGPSYNEQFFGPGTRLTVL.

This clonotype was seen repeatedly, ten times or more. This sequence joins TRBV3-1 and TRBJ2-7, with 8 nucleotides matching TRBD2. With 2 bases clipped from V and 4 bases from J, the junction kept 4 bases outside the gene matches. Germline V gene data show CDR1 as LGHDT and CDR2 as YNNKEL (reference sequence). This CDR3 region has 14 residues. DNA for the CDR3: TGTGCCAGCAGCCAAAGCAGCGGGAGTTACGAGCAGTACTTC. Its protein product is CASSQSSGSYEQYF.

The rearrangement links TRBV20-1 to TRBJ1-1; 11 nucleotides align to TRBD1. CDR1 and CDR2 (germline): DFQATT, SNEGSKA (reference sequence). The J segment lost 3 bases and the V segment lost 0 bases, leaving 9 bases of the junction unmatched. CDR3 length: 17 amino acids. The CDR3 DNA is TGCAGTGCTAGAGATCGGACAGGGACAGGGGGAGACACTGAAGCTTTCTTT. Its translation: CSARDRTGTGGDTEAFF.

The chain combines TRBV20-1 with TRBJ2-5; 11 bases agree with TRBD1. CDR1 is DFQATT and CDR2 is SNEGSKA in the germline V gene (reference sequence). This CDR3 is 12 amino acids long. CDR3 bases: TGCGCTGGAGGGACAGGGGGAGAGACCCAGTACTTC. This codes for CAGGTGGETQYF.

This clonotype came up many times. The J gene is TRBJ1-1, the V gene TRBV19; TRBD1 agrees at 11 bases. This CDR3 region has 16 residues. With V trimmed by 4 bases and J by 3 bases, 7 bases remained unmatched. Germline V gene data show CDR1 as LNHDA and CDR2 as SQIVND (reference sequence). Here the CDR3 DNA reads TGTGCCAGTAGTACCCTGGACAGGGGGCGGTACACTGAAGCTTTCTTT. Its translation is CASSTLDRGRYTEAFF.

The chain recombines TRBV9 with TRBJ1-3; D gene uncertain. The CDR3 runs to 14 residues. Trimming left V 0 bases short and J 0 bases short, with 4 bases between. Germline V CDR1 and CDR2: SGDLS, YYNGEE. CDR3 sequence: CASSVDLSGNTIYF. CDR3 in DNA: TGTGCCAGCAGCGTAGACCTCTCTGGAAACACCATATATTTT.

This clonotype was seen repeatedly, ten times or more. CDR3 loop: CASRETSGTYEQYF. CDR3 nucleotide sequence: TGTGCCAGCAGGGAGACTAGCGGCACCTACGAGCAGTACTTC. This chain connects TRBV28 to TRBJ2-7; 9 nucleotides align to TRBD2. CDR1 and CDR2 (germline): MDHEN, SYDVKM. CDR3 length equals 14 residues. The junction had 5 bases not matched to a gene; V was cut back by 6 bases and J by 2 bases.

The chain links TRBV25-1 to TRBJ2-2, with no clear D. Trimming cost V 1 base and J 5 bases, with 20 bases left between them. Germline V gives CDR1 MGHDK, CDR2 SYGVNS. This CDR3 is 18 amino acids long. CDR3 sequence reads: CASSESSDWVFLTGELFF. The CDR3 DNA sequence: TGTGCCAGCAGTGAATCAAGCGACTGGGTTTTTTTAACCGGGGAGCTGTTTTTT.

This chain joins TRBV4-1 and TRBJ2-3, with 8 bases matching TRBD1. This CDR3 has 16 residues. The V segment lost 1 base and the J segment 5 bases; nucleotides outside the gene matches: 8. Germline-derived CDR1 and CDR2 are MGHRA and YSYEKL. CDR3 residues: CASSQVAGGEGDTQYF. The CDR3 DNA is TGCGCCAGCAGCCAAGTGGCAGGGGGCGAGGGAGATACGCAGTATTTT.

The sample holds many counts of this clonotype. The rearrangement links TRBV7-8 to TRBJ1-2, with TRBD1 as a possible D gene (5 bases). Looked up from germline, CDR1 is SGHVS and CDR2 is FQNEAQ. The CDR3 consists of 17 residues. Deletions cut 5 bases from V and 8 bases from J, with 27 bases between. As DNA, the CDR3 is TGTGCCAGCAGCCCCCTAGGGGCCCGCGACTTCCCCGACGGCTACACCTTC. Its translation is CASSPLGARDFPDGYTF.

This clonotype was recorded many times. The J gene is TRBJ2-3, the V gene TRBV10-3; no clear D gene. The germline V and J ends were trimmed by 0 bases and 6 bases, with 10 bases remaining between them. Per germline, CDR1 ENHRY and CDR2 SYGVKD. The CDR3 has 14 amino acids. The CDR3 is CAISESLFEDTQYF. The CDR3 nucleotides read TGTGCCATCAGTGAGTCCCTATTCGAGGATACGCAGTATTTT.

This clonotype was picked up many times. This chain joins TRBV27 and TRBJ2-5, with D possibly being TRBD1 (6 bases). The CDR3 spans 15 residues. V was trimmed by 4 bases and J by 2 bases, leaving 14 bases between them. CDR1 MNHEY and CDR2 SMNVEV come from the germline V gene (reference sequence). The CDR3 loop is CASSYTTGPQETQYF. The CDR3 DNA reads TGTGCCAGCAGTTATACAACAGGGCCACAAGAGACCCAGTACTTC.

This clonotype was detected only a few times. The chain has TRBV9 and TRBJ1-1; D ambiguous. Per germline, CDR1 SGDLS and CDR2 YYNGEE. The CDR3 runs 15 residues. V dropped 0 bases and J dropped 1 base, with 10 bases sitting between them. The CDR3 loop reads CASSVGGARNTEAFF. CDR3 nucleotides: TGTGCCAGCAGCGTAGGAGGAGCCAGGAACACTGAAGCTTTCTTT. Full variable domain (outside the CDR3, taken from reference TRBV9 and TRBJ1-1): DSGVTQTPKHLITATGQRVTLRCSPRSGDLSVYWYQQSLDQGLQFLIQYYNGEERAKGNILERFSAQQFPDLHSELNLSSLELGDSALYFCASSVGGARNTEAFFGQGTRLTVV.

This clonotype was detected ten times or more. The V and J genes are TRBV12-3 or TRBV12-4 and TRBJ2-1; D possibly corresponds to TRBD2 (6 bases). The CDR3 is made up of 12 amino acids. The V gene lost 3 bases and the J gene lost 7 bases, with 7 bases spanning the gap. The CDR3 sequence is CASSFAGNEQFF. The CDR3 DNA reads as TGTGCCAGCAGTTTTGCGGGGAATGAGCAGTTCTTC.

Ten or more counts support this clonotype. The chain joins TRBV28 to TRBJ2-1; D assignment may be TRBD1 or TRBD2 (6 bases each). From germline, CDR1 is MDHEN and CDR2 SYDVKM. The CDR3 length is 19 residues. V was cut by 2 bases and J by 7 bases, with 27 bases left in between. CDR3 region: CASSLGWGRRSGGVNEQFF. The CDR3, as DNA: TGTGCCAGCAGTTTAGGCTGGGGGCGGCGTAGCGGTGGAGTGAATGAGCAGTTCTTC.

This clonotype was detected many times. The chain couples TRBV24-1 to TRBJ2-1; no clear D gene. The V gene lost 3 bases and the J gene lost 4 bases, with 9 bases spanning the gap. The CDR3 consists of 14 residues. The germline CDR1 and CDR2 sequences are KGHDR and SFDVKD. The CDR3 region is CATSDPAKYNEQFF. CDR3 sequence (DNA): TGTGCCACCAGTGATCCAGCTAAATACAATGAGCAGTTCTTC.

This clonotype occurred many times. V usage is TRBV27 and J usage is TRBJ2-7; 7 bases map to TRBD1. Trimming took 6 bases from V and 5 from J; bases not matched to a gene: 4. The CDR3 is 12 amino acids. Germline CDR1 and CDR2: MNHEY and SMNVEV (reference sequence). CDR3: CASSRQGNEQYF. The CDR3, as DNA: TGTGCCAGCAGCAGACAGGGAAACGAGCAGTACTTC.

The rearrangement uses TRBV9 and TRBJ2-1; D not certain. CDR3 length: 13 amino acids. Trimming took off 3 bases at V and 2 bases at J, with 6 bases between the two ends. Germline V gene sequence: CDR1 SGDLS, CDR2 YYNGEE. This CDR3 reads CASSASAYNEQFF. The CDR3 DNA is TGTGCCAGCAGCGCTTCGGCCTACAATGAGCAGTTCTTC.

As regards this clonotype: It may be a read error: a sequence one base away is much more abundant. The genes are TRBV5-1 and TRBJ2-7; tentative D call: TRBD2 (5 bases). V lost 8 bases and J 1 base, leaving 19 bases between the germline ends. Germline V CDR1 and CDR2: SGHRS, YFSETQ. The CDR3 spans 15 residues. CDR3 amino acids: CARSGGLSPSYEQYF. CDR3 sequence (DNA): TGCGCCAGAAGCGGCGGCCTCTCCCCGTCCTACGAGCAGTACTTC.

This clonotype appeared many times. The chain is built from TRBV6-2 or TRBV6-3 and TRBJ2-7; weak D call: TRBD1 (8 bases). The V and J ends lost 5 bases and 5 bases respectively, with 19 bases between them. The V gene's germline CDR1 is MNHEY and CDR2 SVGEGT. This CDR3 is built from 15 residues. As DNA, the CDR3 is TGTGCCAGCAGTAAACCGGACAGGGAGGGCAACGAGCAGTACTTC. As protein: CASSKPDREGNEQYF.

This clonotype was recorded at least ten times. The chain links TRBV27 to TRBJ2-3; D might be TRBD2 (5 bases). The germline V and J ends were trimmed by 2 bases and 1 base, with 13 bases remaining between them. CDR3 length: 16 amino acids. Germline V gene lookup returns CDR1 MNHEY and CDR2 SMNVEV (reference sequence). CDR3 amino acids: CASSLVGSSGTDTQYF. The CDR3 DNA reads TGTGCCAGCAGTTTAGTTGGGAGCTCCGGCACAGATACGCAGTATTTT.

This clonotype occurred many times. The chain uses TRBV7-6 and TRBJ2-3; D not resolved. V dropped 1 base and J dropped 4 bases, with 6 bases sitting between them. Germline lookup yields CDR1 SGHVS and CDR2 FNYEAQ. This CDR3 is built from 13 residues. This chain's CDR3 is CASSLVPSDTQYF. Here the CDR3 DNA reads TGTGCCAGCAGCTTAGTGCCTTCAGATACGCAGTATTTT.

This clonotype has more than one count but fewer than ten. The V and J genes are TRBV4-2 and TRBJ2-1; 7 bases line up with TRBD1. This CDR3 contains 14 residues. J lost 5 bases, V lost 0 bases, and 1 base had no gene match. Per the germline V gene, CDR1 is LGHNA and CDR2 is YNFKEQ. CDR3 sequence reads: CASSQEGGHNEQFF. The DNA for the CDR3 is TGTGCCAGCAGCCAAGAAGGGGGCCACAATGAGCAGTTCTTC.

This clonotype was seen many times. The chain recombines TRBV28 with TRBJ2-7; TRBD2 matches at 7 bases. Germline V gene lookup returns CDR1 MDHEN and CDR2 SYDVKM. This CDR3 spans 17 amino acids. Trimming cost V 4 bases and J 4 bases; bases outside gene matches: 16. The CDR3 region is CASSYRGSGVGGYEQYF. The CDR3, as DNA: TGTGCCAGCAGTTACAGAGGGTCGGGGGTGGGAGGGTACGAGCAGTACTTC.

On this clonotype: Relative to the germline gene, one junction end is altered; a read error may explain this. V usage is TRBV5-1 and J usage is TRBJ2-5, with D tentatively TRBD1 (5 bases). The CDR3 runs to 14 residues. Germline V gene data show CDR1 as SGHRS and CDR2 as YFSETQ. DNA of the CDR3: TGCGCCAGCAGCTTGGGACAGCCCCAAGAGACCCGGTACTTC. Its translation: CASSLGQPQETRYF.